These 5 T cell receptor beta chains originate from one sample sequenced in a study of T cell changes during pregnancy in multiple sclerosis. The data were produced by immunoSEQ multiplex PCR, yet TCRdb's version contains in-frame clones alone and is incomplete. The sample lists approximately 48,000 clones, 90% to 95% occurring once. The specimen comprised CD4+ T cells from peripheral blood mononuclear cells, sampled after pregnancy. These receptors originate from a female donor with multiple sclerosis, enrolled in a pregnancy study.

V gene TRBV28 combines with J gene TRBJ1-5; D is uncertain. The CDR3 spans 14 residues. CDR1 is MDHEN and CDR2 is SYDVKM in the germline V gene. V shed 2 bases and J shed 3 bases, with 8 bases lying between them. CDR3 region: CASSLGPNNQPQHF. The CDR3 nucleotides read TGTGCCAGCAGTTTAGGGCCGAACAATCAGCCCCAGCATTTT. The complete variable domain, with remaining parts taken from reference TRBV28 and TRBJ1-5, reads DVKVTQSSRYLVKRTGEKVFLECVQDMDHENMFWYRQDPGLGLRLIYFSYDVKMKEKGDIPEGYSVSREKKERFSLILESASTNQTSMYLCASSLGPNNQPQHFGDGTRLSIL.

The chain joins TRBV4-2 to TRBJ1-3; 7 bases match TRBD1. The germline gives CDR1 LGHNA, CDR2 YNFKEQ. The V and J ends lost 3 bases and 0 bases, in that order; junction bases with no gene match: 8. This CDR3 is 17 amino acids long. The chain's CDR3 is CASSQGRTGSSGNTIYF. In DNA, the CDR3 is TGTGCCAGCAGCCAGGGCAGGACAGGAAGCTCTGGAAACACCATATATTTT.

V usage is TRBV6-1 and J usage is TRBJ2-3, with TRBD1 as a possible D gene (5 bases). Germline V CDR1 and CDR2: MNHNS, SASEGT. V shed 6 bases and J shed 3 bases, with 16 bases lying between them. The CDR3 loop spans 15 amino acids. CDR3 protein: CASRTQGQGTDTQYF. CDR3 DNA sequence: TGTGCCAGCAGAACCCAGGGTCAAGGTACAGATACGCAGTATTTT.

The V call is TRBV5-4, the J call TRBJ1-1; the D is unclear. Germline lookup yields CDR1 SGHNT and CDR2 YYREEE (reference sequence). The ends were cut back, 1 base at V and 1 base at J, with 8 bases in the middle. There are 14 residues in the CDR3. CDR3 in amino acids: CASSLLSENTEAFF. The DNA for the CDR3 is TGTGCCAGCAGCTTGCTGAGTGAGAACACTGAAGCTTTCTTT.

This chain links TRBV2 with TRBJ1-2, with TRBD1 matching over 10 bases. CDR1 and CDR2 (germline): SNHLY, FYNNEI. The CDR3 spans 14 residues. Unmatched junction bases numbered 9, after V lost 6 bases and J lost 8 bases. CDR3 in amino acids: CASSRDRGGGGYTF. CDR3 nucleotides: TGTGCCAGCAGCAGGGACAGGGGCGGAGGGGGCTACACCTTC. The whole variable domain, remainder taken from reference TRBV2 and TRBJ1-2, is EPEVTQTPSHQVTQMGQEVILRCVPISNHLYFYWYRQILGQKVEFLVSFYNNEISEKSEIFDDQFSVERPDGSNFTLKIRSTKLEDSAMYFCASSRDRGGGGYTFGSGTRLTVV.